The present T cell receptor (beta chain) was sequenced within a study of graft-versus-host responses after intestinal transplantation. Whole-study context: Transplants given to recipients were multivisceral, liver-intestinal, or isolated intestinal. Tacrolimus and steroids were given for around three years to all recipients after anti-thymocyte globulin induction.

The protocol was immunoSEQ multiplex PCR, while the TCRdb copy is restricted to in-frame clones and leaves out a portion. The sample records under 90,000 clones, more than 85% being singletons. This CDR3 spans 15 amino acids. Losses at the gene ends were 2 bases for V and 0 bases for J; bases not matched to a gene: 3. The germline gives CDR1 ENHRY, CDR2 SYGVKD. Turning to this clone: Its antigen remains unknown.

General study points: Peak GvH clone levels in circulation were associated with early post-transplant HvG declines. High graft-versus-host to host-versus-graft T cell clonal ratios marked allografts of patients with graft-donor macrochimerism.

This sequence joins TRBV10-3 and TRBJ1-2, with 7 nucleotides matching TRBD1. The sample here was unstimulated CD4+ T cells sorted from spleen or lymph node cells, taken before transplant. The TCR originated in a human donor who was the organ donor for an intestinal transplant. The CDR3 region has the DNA TGTGCCATCAGTGAGGTACAGGGGTCTAACTATGGCTACACCTTC. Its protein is CAISEVQGSNYGYTF.